Listed here are 10 T cell receptor beta chains from one sample, sequenced in a study of early T cells in non-severe SARS-CoV-2 infection. A single record per CDR3 protein comes from TCRdb applying MiXCR to the 5' RACE reads. The table shows tens of thousands of distinct CDR3 sequences, with 9.5% to 15% occurring only once. Source material: whole blood. The receptor set was obtained from an adult who was a healthcare worker with PCR-confirmed SARS-CoV-2 infection or an uninfected control (not recorded which).

In this sample, this clonotype turned up many times. The J gene is TRBJ2-1, the V gene TRBV14; no definite D call. There are 15 residues in the CDR3. The V end lost 0 bases, the J end lost 6 bases, and 12 bases lay between the germline ends. Germline lookup yields CDR1 SGHDN and CDR2 FVKESK. The CDR3 DNA follows: TGTGCCAGCAGCCAAGAGATGGCACTACCCAATGAGCAGTTCTTC. As protein: CASSQEMALPNEQFF.

The rearrangement links TRBV5-1 to TRBJ2-5; 7 bases align to TRBD2. The CDR3 has 14 residues. V lost 3 bases, J lost 4 bases, and 6 bases stayed unmatched. Germline loops: CDR1 SGHRS, CDR2 YFSETQ. The CDR3 region is CASSSPIAGETQYF. The CDR3 DNA is TGCGCCAGCAGCTCACCGATAGCGGGAGAGACCCAGTACTTC.

This clonotype appeared a few times. The rearrangement links TRBV5-1 to TRBJ2-5, with D tentatively TRBD2 (6 bases). CDR1 is SGHRS and CDR2 is YFSETQ in the germline V gene. The CDR3 loop spans 16 amino acids. Trimming shortened V by 0 bases and J by 2 bases, and 14 bases separated the two germline ends. CDR3 protein: CASSLDIGTGQETQYF. CDR3 DNA: TGCGCCAGCAGCTTGGACATCGGGACTGGACAAGAGACCCAGTACTTC.

In this sample, this clonotype turned up many times. V is TRBV7-3 and J is TRBJ2-5; possible D gene TRBD1, 5 bases. The V gene lost 0 bases and the J gene lost 5 bases, with 16 bases spanning the gap. Germline V gene lookup returns CDR1 SGHTA and CDR2 FQGTGA. The CDR3 is 16 residues long. The CDR3 coding sequence is TGTGCCAGCAGCTTAACAGGCATCAGGGCTGGGGAGACCCAGTACTTC. Translating it yields CASSLTGIRAGETQYF.

The chain has TRBV21-1 and TRBJ2-7; the table's D call, TRBD2, has no DNA check behind it. TRBV21-1 is a pseudogene segment. The CDR3 is 11 amino acids. The CDR3 sequence: CASRIWEEQYF. The CDR3 DNA reads as TGTGCCAGCAGAATATGGGAGGAGCAGTACTTC.

This clonotype has ten or more counts. J is TRBJ2-2 and V is TRBV18; 7 nucleotides line up with TRBD2. Germline CDR1 is KGHSH and CDR2 is LQKENI. V was pared by 2 bases and J by 3 bases, with 6 bases of the junction left unmatched. CDR3 length: 16 residues. In nucleotides, the CDR3 is TGTGCCAGCTCACCAGTGACTAGCAGCGACACCGGGGAGCTGTTTTTT. Its translation is CASSPVTSSDTGELFF.

This clonotype came up a few times. This chain uses TRBV30 with TRBJ2-1; possible D gene TRBD1, 5 bases. Germline V gives CDR1 GTSNPN, CDR2 SVGIG (reference sequence). The ends were cut back, 0 bases at V and 4 bases at J, with 10 bases in the middle. This CDR3 has 14 residues. The CDR3 sequence: CAWSVPGHYNEQFF. In DNA form, the CDR3 reads TGTGCCTGGAGTGTACCCGGACATTACAATGAGCAGTTCTTC.

The rearrangement joins TRBV20-1 to TRBJ1-5, with D possibly matching TRBD1 (6 bases). Germline CDR1 is DFQATT and CDR2 is SNEGSKA (reference sequence). CDR3 size: 14 residues. Trimming took off 3 bases at V and 11 bases at J, with 20 bases between the two ends. The chain's CDR3 is CSASGGLSPLTQHF. The CDR3 DNA is TGCAGTGCTAGCGGGGGGCTCTCCCCTCTAACCCAGCATTTT.

The V call is TRBV1, the J call TRBJ2-5; the DNA was not compared with TRBD2, the D call given in the table. TRBV1 is assigned pseudogene status. There are 17 residues in the CDR3. The CDR3 region is CTSTEGPRRGNQETQYF. The CDR3 bases are TGCACCAGCACCGAAGGGCCCCGGCGGGGCAACCAAGAGACCCAGTACTTC.

Only a few counts were recorded for this clonotype. The V gene is TRBV20-1, the J gene TRBJ2-7, with 8 bases aligning to TRBD1. Germline CDR1 DFQATT, CDR2 SNEGSKA (reference sequence). The CDR3 totals 15 residues. Losses at the gene ends were 6 bases for V and 0 bases for J; bases not matched to a gene: 10. Written as DNA, the CDR3 is TGCAGTGCAGCTGCCGGGACAGGCTACTCCTACGAGCAGTACTTC. It is translated as CSAAAGTGYSYEQYF.